Shown below are 11 T cell receptor beta chains from a single sample sequenced in a study of T cell responses to AZD1222 COVID-19 vaccine. The repertoire was sequenced with immunoSEQ multiplex PCR; TCRdb's copy has only in-frame clones and lacks some. The sample has some 120,000 clones, 80% to 90% seen once. This sample comprised peripheral blood, obtained on day 0 of AZD1222 vaccination. All receptors come from an adult in good health.

V is TRBV29-1 and J is TRBJ2-7; either TRBD1 or TRBD2 may supply D (5 bases each). Germline values: CDR1 SQVTM, CDR2 ANQGSEA. The length of the CDR3 is 13 residues. V lost 4 bases, J lost 5 bases, and 15 bases lay in between. The CDR3 is CSVAGTPENEQYF. The CDR3 DNA reads as TGCAGCGTTGCCGGGACCCCGGAGAACGAGCAGTACTTC.

This chain joins TRBV7-2 and TRBJ2-1; no firm D call. CDR1 and CDR2 (germline): SGHTA, FQGNSA. This CDR3 is built from 14 residues. The germline V and J ends were trimmed by 5 bases and 3 bases, with 11 bases remaining between them. The CDR3 sequence is CASSTRADYNEQFF. Written as DNA, the CDR3 is TGTGCCAGCAGCACCCGGGCCGACTACAATGAGCAGTTCTTC.

This chain uses TRBV25-1 with TRBJ2-7; a possible D gene is TRBD2 (6 bases). Germline V gene data show CDR1 as MGHDK and CDR2 as SYGVNS. CDR3 size: 11 residues. V shed 5 bases and J shed 5 bases, with 7 bases lying between them. DNA of the CDR3: TGTGCCAGCAGTCGCGGGGACGAGCAGTACTTC. It yields the protein CASSRGDEQYF.

The chain carries TRBV28 and TRBJ2-7, with TRBD1 matching 8 bases. From germline, CDR1 is MDHEN and CDR2 SYDVKM. The CDR3 contains 13 residues. The V and J ends lost 5 bases and 6 bases, in that order; junction bases with no gene match: 6. CDR3 residues: CASSRPGQAEQYF. CDR3 bases: TGTGCCAGCAGTAGGCCGGGACAGGCCGAGCAGTACTTC.

The chain uses TRBV30 and TRBJ2-3; D gene ambiguous. Germline loops: CDR1 GTSNPN, CDR2 SVGIG (reference sequence). V was clipped by 7 bases and J by 4 bases, with 15 bases between them. The CDR3 covers 13 residues. CDR3 bases: TGTGCCTTCAACCTGTTAACAGCAGATACGCAGTATTTT. It is translated as CAFNLLTADTQYF. The full variable domain, completed using reference TRBV30 and TRBJ2-3, is SQTIHQWPATLVQPVGSPLSLECTVEGTSNPNLYWYRQAAGRGLQLLFYSVGIGQISSEVPQNLSASRPQDRQFILSSKKLLLSDSGFYLCAFNLLTADTQYFGPGTRLTVL.

The V call is TRBV27, the J call TRBJ1-4; 7 bases agree with TRBD1. Germline V CDR1 and CDR2: MNHEY, SMNVEV (reference sequence). The CDR3 covers 15 residues. With V trimmed by 5 bases and J by 5 bases, 8 bases remained unmatched. CDR3 residues: CASSTLGGGNEKLFF. The CDR3 nucleotides read TGTGCCAGCAGTACCTTAGGGGGCGGGAATGAAAAACTGTTTTTT.

The chain uses TRBV7-3 and TRBJ2-1; TRBD2 aligns across 9 bases. The CDR3 loop spans 14 amino acids. Germline V lookup: CDR1 SGHTA, CDR2 FQGTGA. V lost 5 bases, J lost 4 bases, and 3 bases stayed unmatched. The CDR3 bases are TGTGCCAGCAGCGTAAGCGGGGGGTACAATGAGCAGTTCTTC. This codes for CASSVSGGYNEQFF.

This rearrangement joins TRBV11-3 to TRBJ2-7; D perhaps matches TRBD1 (5 bases). Germline CDR1 is SGHNT and CDR2 is YENEEA. The CDR3 covers 15 residues. V lost 3 bases, J lost 0 bases, and 12 bases lay in between. The CDR3 loop reads CASSFGQGSSYEQYF. The CDR3 nucleotides read TGTGCCAGCAGCTTCGGCCAGGGAAGCTCCTACGAGCAGTACTTC.

The genes are TRBV5-1 and TRBJ1-6; the D is unclear. Germline CDR1 is SGHRS and CDR2 is YFSETQ. V lost 2 bases to trimming and J lost 12 bases, with 9 bases between them. This CDR3 comprises 12 residues. CDR3 loop: CASSLDTEPLHF. The CDR3 coding sequence is TGCGCCAGCAGCTTAGACACCGAACCCCTCCACTTT.

V gene TRBV7-2 combines with J gene TRBJ2-4, with D tentatively TRBD1 (6 bases). Germline lookup yields CDR1 SGHTA and CDR2 FQGNSA. The V end lost 0 bases, the J end lost 6 bases, and 12 bases lay between the germline ends. The CDR3 has 15 residues. CDR3 in DNA: TGTGCCAGCAGCTTAGCGGTACAGGGCAGAAACATTCAGTACTTC. As protein: CASSLAVQGRNIQYF.

V usage is TRBV15 and J usage is TRBJ1-2; TRBD1 might be the D (6 bases). V dropped 1 base and J dropped 7 bases, with 16 bases sitting between them. In germline, CDR1 is LNHNV, CDR2 YYDKDF (reference sequence). The CDR3 spans 15 residues. Here the CDR3 DNA reads TGTGCCACCAGCAGAGGGGAAGACAGGTGGGCTGGCTACACCTTC. Translation gives CATSRGEDRWAGYTF.